This entry lists 12 T cell receptor beta chains sequenced from one sample in a study of blood T cell repertoires in COVID-19. Method: immunoSEQ multiplex PCR; TCRdb's copy keeps in-frame clones and lacks some. The data hold about 140,000 clones, with 86% observed a single time. The sequenced material came from peripheral blood. These TCRs come from a woman aged 55 to 70 with acute or convalescent COVID-19.

This rearrangement joins TRBV19 to TRBJ2-1; 8 bases map to TRBD2. Germline V CDR1 and CDR2: LNHDA, SQIVND (reference sequence). CDR3 length equals 18 residues. J gave up 6 bases and V 2 bases, and 15 bases lay outside the gene matches. The CDR3 nucleotides read TGTGCCAGTAGTATACATTTGGGCGGGGTAGCGGGGCGCAATGAGCAGTTCTTC. Encoded protein: CASSIHLGGVAGRNEQFF. Combining the CDR3 with reference TRBV19 and TRBJ2-1 gives the whole variable domain DGGITQSPKYLFRKEGQNVTLSCEQNLNHDAMYWYRQDPGQGLRLIYYSQIVNDFQKGDIAEGYSVSREKKESFPLTVTSAQKNPTAFYLCASSIHLGGVAGRNEQFFGPGTRLTVL.

This clone was detected once. V is TRBV27 and J is TRBJ1-1, with 8 bases fitting TRBD1. The length of the CDR3 is 13 residues. The V gene's germline CDR1 is MNHEY and CDR2 SMNVEV (reference sequence). Losses at the gene ends were 4 bases for V and 7 bases for J; bases not matched to a gene: 5. CDR3 residues: CASSWTGRNEAFF. The DNA of the CDR3 is TGTGCCAGCAGTTGGACAGGGCGGAATGAAGCTTTCTTT.

V and J are TRBV7-9 and TRBJ1-5; D remains ambiguous. CDR3 size: 16 residues. V shed 5 bases and J shed 5 bases, with 19 bases lying between them. The V gene's germline CDR1 is SEHNR and CDR2 FQNEAQ (reference sequence). The CDR3 sequence: CASSRSHSQGDQPQHF. The CDR3 nucleotides are TGTGCCAGCAGCCGAAGTCATTCCCAAGGAGATCAGCCCCAGCATTTT.

The chain has TRBV5-4 and TRBJ2-3, with 8 positions matching TRBD2. J was trimmed by 4 bases and V by 1 base; bases with no gene match: 5. The germline V gene encodes CDR1 SGHNT and CDR2 YYREEE (reference sequence). This CDR3 is 15 amino acids long. The DNA of the CDR3 is TGTGCCAGCAGCTTGTCGGGGGGGCGACCAGATACGCAGTATTTT. Translation: CASSLSGGRPDTQYF.

The rearrangement uses TRBV11-3 and TRBJ2-7; 9 nucleotides line up with TRBD1. The CDR3 loop spans 14 amino acids. After removal of 5 bases from V and 3 bases from J, the junction contained 5 bases not matched to a gene. Germline CDR1 and CDR2: SGHNT and YENEEA. The CDR3 loop is CASSLLGQGYEQYF. The CDR3 DNA reads as TGTGCCAGCAGCCTTTTGGGACAGGGCTACGAGCAGTACTTC.

The J gene is TRBJ2-7, the V gene TRBV3-1 (or the pseudogene TRBV3-2); perhaps TRBD2 as D (5 bases). This CDR3 has 18 amino acids. V lost 1 base, J lost 2 bases, and 21 bases lay in between. Per the germline V gene, CDR1 is LGHDT and CDR2 is YNNKEL (reference sequence). The DNA of the CDR3 is TGTGCCAGCAGCCAAGGCCCGACGGGGTTCGCAGCGACCTACGAGCAGTACTTC. It codes for CASSQGPTGFAATYEQYF.

The chain carries TRBV18 and TRBJ1-1, with 9 bases that match TRBD1. J was trimmed by 5 bases and V by 3 bases; bases with no gene match: 1. The length of the CDR3 is 13 residues. CDR1 is KGHSH and CDR2 is LQKENI in the germline V gene. The CDR3 coding sequence is TGTGCCAGCTCACCCGGACAGGGGACTGAAGCTTTCTTT. Translating gives CASSPGQGTEAFF.

The rearrangement links TRBV19 to TRBJ2-5; D might be TRBD2 (6 bases). With 4 bases removed from V and 4 bases from J, the gap between germline ends came to 19 bases. The CDR3 sequence is 16 residues long. CDR1 is LNHDA and CDR2 is SQIVND in the germline V gene (reference sequence). In DNA, the CDR3 is TGTGCCAGTAGTAAGATAGGAGGGGAGGTCCGAGAGACCCAGTACTTC. It is translated as CASSKIGGEVRETQYF.

J is TRBJ2-7 and V is TRBV7-8; the match to TRBD2 covers 10 bases. The CDR3 totals 15 residues. J was trimmed by 5 bases and V by 4 bases; bases with no gene match: 8. Germline-derived CDR1 and CDR2 are SGHVS and FQNEAQ. The CDR3 coding sequence is TGTGCCAGCAGCTCCCGGCGGCTAGCGGGGGACGAGCAGTACTTC. It codes for CASSSRRLAGDEQYF.

CDR3 sequence reads: CASSFRQGVEKLFF. Written as DNA, the CDR3 is TGTGCCAGCAGCTTCAGACAGGGGGTCGAAAAACTGTTTTTT. The chain is built from TRBV11-2 and TRBJ1-4, with TRBD1 identical over 9 bases. Per germline, CDR1 SGHAT and CDR2 FQNNGV. The CDR3 runs 14 residues. Germline trimming cut 3 bases from V and 8 bases from J; bases unmatched to any gene: 4.

This chain joins TRBV10-3 and TRBJ2-3; 9 bases fit TRBD2. Germline CDR1 is ENHRY and CDR2 is SYGVKD. The CDR3 runs to 14 residues. Trimming took 7 bases from V and 1 from J; bases not matched to a gene: 3. In DNA, the CDR3 is TGTGCCATCACGCGACTAGCGGGCACAGATACGCAGTATTTT. Protein product: CAITRLAGTDTQYF.

The chain has TRBV10-2 and TRBJ1-3; no clear D. CDR3 length: 15 amino acids. The V and J ends lost 6 bases and 0 bases respectively, with 12 bases between them. Germline V gene data show CDR1 as WSHSY and CDR2 as SAAADI. DNA for the CDR3: TGCGCCAGCAGCCTGAGCTGGGCCTCTGGAAACACCATATATTTT. As protein: CASSLSWASGNTIYF.